The clone carrying this TCR beta chain has at least ten counts. The antigen remains unidentified. Time point indicated: persistent/refractory GD, antithyroid drugs over 5 years with positive TRAb. TCR sequences were obtained from RNA taken from PBMCs. The V gene's germline CDR1 is MDHEN and CDR2 SYDVKM. V dropped 8 bases and J dropped 0 bases, with 13 bases sitting between them. The CDR3 extends over 15 amino acids. This specimen comes from a study of regulatory T cells in long-lasting Graves disease. Overall study results and limits: For persistent Graves' patients, TCR diversity was lower than for newly diagnosed ones.

Libraries of TCR beta came from iRepertoire HTBI primers plus Arm-PCR of CDR3 regions. One entry per CDR3 protein, called by TCRdb with MiXCR from the multiplex PCR reads. In the table there are some 420,000 distinct CDR3 sequences, around a fifth of which are singletons. This sample comprised peripheral blood mononuclear cells (PBMCs), obtained when the disease was refractory, from a patient treated with antithyroid drugs. The clonotype was recovered from a female donor with Graves disease. The rearrangement uses TRBV28 and TRBJ1-4; a possible D gene is TRBD1 (5 bases). The CDR3 nucleotides are TGTGCCAGCTCACCACCGACAGCAACTAATGAAAAACTGTTTTTT. Translated, it gives CASSPPTATNEKLFF.